Listed here are 19 T cell receptor beta chains from one sample, sequenced in a study of blood T cell repertoires in COVID-19. Clones were read by immunoSEQ multiplex PCR, and TCRdb kept only the in-frame ones, dropping some. The table shows approximately 160,000 clones, with about three quarters occurring only once. The sample was peripheral blood. The receptor source for this set is a man in his 70s with acute or convalescent COVID-19.

The rearrangement uses TRBV6-1 and TRBJ1-2; 7 bases line up with TRBD1. The CDR3 is 15 amino acids. V was clipped by 2 bases and J by 5 bases; unmatched bases: 8. Germline CDR1 reads MNHNS; CDR2 reads SASEGT. Written as DNA, the CDR3 is TGTGCCAGCAGTGAACAACAGGGGATGGGGTATGGCTACACCTTC. Its protein is CASSEQQGMGYGYTF.

The J gene is TRBJ2-1, the V gene TRBV5-4; unclear D gene. Germline-derived CDR1 and CDR2 are SGHNT and YYREEE (reference sequence). This CDR3 spans 13 amino acids. Trimming took 0 bases from V and 7 from J, leaving 8 bases between them. The CDR3 spells CASSLALQNEQFF. The CDR3 coding sequence is TGTGCCAGCAGCTTGGCTCTACAGAATGAGCAGTTCTTC.

This clone was observed a handful of times. This chain links TRBV4-3 with TRBJ2-1; TRBD2 aligns across 14 bases. The V segment lost 0 bases and the J segment 4 bases; nucleotides outside the gene matches: 5. CDR3 length: 18 amino acids. The germline CDR1 and CDR2 sequences are LGHNA and YSLEER. The CDR3 sequence: CASSQDAGLAGVYNEQFF. The CDR3 DNA sequence: TGCGCCAGCAGCCAAGATGCGGGACTAGCGGGAGTTTACAATGAGCAGTTCTTC.

V and J are TRBV11-2 and TRBJ2-5; TRBD2 might be the D (6 bases). The length of the CDR3 is 14 residues. Germline CDR1 SGHAT, CDR2 FQNNGV. The germline V and J ends were trimmed by 5 bases and 4 bases, with 14 bases remaining between them. The CDR3: CASSRDSGRETQYF. The CDR3 nucleotides read TGTGCCAGCAGCAGGGACTCGGGGAGAGAGACCCAGTACTTC.

V usage is TRBV5-4 and J usage is TRBJ2-3; TRBD2 matches 12 bases. CDR1 and CDR2 from the germline V gene are SGHNT and YYREEE (reference sequence). CDR3 length: 16 residues. V gave up 3 bases and J gave up 3 bases; unmatched junction bases: 5. The CDR3 nucleotides read TGTGCCAGCAGCTCTCGACTAGCGGGAGTGACAGATACGCAGTATTTT. It translates to CASSSRLAGVTDTQYF.

The chain uses TRBV11-3 and TRBJ1-3; D uncertain. With 3 bases removed from V and 2 bases from J, the gap between germline ends came to 8 bases. The length of the CDR3 is 14 residues. Germline values: CDR1 SGHNT, CDR2 YENEEA. The CDR3 region is CASSLGGPGNTIYF. DNA of the CDR3: TGTGCCAGCAGCTTGGGTGGGCCTGGAAACACCATATATTTT.

In its sample, this clone was seen a few times. V and J are TRBV19 and TRBJ1-2, with 8 nucleotides matching TRBD1. CDR1 and CDR2 (germline): LNHDA, SQIVND (reference sequence). V dropped 5 bases and J dropped 6; count of bases not matched to a gene: 8. This CDR3 is 14 amino acids long. CDR3 DNA sequence: TGTGCCAGTAGTTCACCCCAGGGGGCGAATGGCTACACCTTC. Its translation is CASSSPQGANGYTF.

The CDR3 DNA follows: TGTGCCAGCAGCAGACTAGCGGGAGGCCTTACCTACAATGAGCAGTTCTTC. This gives the protein CASSRLAGGLTYNEQFF. The rearrangement links TRBV11-2 to TRBJ2-1, with TRBD2 identical over 13 bases. Germline CDR1 and CDR2: SGHAT and FQNNGV. V gave up 5 bases and J gave up 2 bases; unmatched junction bases: 6. The CDR3 is 17 amino acids.

The genes are TRBV19 and TRBJ1-2; 7 positions match TRBD1. V lost 4 bases, J lost 12 bases, and 17 bases stayed unmatched. Germline CDR1 and CDR2: LNHDA and SQIVND (reference sequence). This CDR3 has 15 amino acids. The CDR3 nucleotides read TGTGCCAGTAGTAACTTCGGGACAGTCACTAATAGGCACACCTTC. It specifies CASSNFGTVTNRHTF.

This chain links TRBV10-3 with TRBJ2-7, with D unresolved. The CDR3 contains 14 residues. V was clipped by 6 bases and J by 3 bases, with 15 bases between them. The germline V gene encodes CDR1 ENHRY and CDR2 SYGVKD. The CDR3 region has the DNA TGTGCCATCAGCCGGGTCACATATGGCTACGAGCAGTACTTC. As protein: CAISRVTYGYEQYF.

The V call is TRBV7-9, the J call TRBJ2-5; unclear D gene. CDR3 length: 14 residues. Germline V gene sequence: CDR1 SEHNR, CDR2 FQNEAQ (reference sequence). Trimming left V 2 bases short and J 1 base short, with 8 bases between. The chain's CDR3 is CASSLLAVQETQYF. The DNA of the CDR3 is TGTGCCAGCAGCTTATTGGCAGTCCAAGAGACCCAGTACTTC.

The V and J genes are TRBV5-8 and TRBJ1-1; 8 nucleotides line up with TRBD1. V lost 0 bases and J lost 10; bases outside the gene matches: 5. This CDR3 is 13 amino acids long. Germline CDR1 and CDR2: SGHTS and YDEGEE. CDR3 DNA sequence: TGTGCCAGCAGCTTGGGGCGACAGGGGTTAGCTTTCTTT. Protein: CASSLGRQGLAFF.

The chain employs TRBV6-5 and TRBJ1-5; D not certain. The V end lost 5 bases, the J end lost 5 bases, and 10 bases lay between the germline ends. Germline V gives CDR1 MNHEY, CDR2 SVGAGI. The CDR3 is 13 amino acids. This chain's CDR3 is CASSSQRDQPQHF. CDR3 nucleotide sequence: TGTGCCAGCAGTAGTCAGAGGGATCAGCCCCAGCATTTT.

The table lists this clone with a count of one. The chain joins TRBV29-1 to TRBJ1-2; 9 bases fit TRBD1. Germline CDR1 reads SQVTM; CDR2 reads ANQGSEA. J was trimmed by 8 bases and V by 4 bases; bases with no gene match: 5. The CDR3 extends over 12 amino acids. The CDR3 DNA is TGCAGCGTTGCGAGGACAGGGGACGGCTACACCTTC. Residues: CSVARTGDGYTF.

DNA of the CDR3: TGCGCCAGCAGTTTGCTCTTGGGGGGGCGCGGAAATGGCTACACCTTC. It specifies CASSLLLGGRGNGYTF. The gene calls are TRBV5-1 and TRBJ1-2, with a tentative D call TRBD1 (6 bases). The CDR3 extends over 16 amino acids. Trimming left V 5 bases short and J 6 bases short, with 23 bases between. The germline CDR1 and CDR2 sequences are SGHRS and YFSETQ.

CDR3 region: CASSPRGRGEKLFF. In DNA, the CDR3 is TGTGCCAGCAGCCCCAGGGGGCGCGGTGAAAAACTGTTTTTT. This chain joins TRBV11-2 and TRBJ1-4; 8 bases are a match to TRBD1. Germline V gene sequence: CDR1 SGHAT, CDR2 FQNNGV. The CDR3 extends over 14 amino acids. The V and J ends lost 5 bases and 7 bases, in that order; junction bases with no gene match: 6.

The V call is TRBV11-3, the J call TRBJ1-4, with D perhaps TRBD1 (6 bases). Germline CDR1 SGHNT, CDR2 YENEEA. The CDR3 contains 14 residues. V was clipped by 5 bases and J by 5 bases, with 12 bases between them. The CDR3 protein is CASSPGQRNEKLFF. The CDR3 DNA reads as TGTGCCAGCAGCCCCGGACAGAGGAATGAAAAACTGTTTTTT.

This chain joins TRBV4-2 and TRBJ2-1; 8 bases map to TRBD1. Germline lookup yields CDR1 LGHNA and CDR2 YNFKEQ. Trimming at V came to 3 bases and at J to 9 bases, leaving 4 bases not matched to a gene. The CDR3 is made up of 13 amino acids. This chain's CDR3 is CASSQTQGGEQFF. CDR3 DNA: TGTGCCAGCAGCCAGACACAGGGGGGTGAGCAGTTCTTC.

J is TRBJ1-2 and V is TRBV19, with 9 bases fitting TRBD1. Trimming removed 5 bases from V and 2 bases from J; junction bases left unmatched: 0. Germline loops: CDR1 LNHDA, CDR2 SQIVND (reference sequence). The CDR3 has 13 residues. The CDR3 here is CASSGTGNYGYTF. The CDR3 DNA sequence: TGTGCCAGTAGTGGGACAGGGAACTATGGCTACACCTTC.